These T cell receptor beta chains were read from a single sample in a study of human T cells and chemical hapten exposure. TCRdb re-analysed the RACE reads in MiXCR, keeping a single row per CDR3 protein. In the table there are about 380,000 distinct CDR3 sequences, about 4.4% of which are singletons. The sample was whole blood, taken in connection with sensitization to the hapten diphenylcyclopropenone (DPC). These receptors were taken from a woman in her fifties or sixties with alopecia areata. Some clones in this sample may be carry-over from other donors' samples. Each CDR3 is given with its conserved first and last residue. The D gene is left open where the match is weak. Clone size is given for some rows only: seen once, a few or many times, or a class if the clone is expanded.

NA	TRBJ2-1	NA	TRBV6-6	TGTGCCAGCAGTTACGTGGAGCAGTTCTTC	CASSYVEQFF
few	TRBJ2-1	TRBD2	TRBV6-2/TRBV6-3	TGTGCCAGCAGCAGGAGGACTAGCGGGGGGAATGAGCAGTTCTTC	CASSRRTSGGNEQFF
few	TRBJ2-3	NA	TRBV3-1	TGTGCCAGCAGGCAAACGGGGCATATTACAGATACGCAGTATTTT	CASRQTGHITDTQYF
NA	TRBJ1-5	NA	TRBV10-2	TGCGCCAGCAGTGAGTCGGATAGCAATCAGCCCCAGCATTTT	CASSESDSNQPQHF
many	TRBJ2-5	NA	TRBV6-2/TRBV6-3	TGTGCCAGCAGTAGGTACCAAGAGACCCAGTACTTC	CASSRYQETQYF
NA	TRBJ1-1	NA	TRBV18	TGTGCCAGCTCACCCACAACCGGGAACACTGAAGCTTTCTTT	CASSPTTGNTEAFF
few	TRBJ2-5	TRBD1	TRBV29-1	TGCAGCGTTGCCCTCCCATGGACAGGCCGCGACCTCCAAGAGACCCAGTACTTC	CSVALPWTGRDLQETQYF
many	TRBJ2-3	NA	TRBV9	TGTGCCAGCAGCCCTCAGGAGGGGGCCCCCACAGATACGCAGTATTTT	CASSPQEGAPTDTQYF
many	TRBJ1-6	TRBD1	TRBV12-3/TRBV12-4	TGTGCCAGCAGTTACGACAGGGGGACGATTCCCCTCCACTTT	CASSYDRGTIPLHF
many	TRBJ1-1	NA	TRBV29-1	TGTATCGCCAGGTCCCTCTCTACAGGCAGAGGAAATGAAGCTTTCTTT	CIARSLSTGRGNEAFF
NA	TRBJ1-5	NA	TRBV5-1	TGCGCCAGCAGCTTGGAGGGGGAAGTCGGTCAGCTCCAGCATTTT	CASSLEGEVGQLQHF
many	TRBJ2-5	TRBD2	TRBV7-9	TGTGCCAGCAGCTTAGTCCTAGCGGGGAGCCAAGAGACCCAGTACTTC	CASSLVLAGSQETQYF
many	TRBJ2-4	NA	TRBV6-2/TRBV6-3	TGTGCCAGCAGTTACGCCGGAAACATTCAGTACTTC	CASSYAGNIQYF
NA	TRBJ2-3	TRBD2	TRBV27	TGTGCCAGCAGTTCTCTGACGGGTAGCGGGGGAAAAGATACGCAGTATTTT	CASSSLTGSGGKDTQYF
many	TRBJ1-3	NA	TRBV12-3/TRBV12-4	TGTGCCAGCAGTTTTTTAGTCTCTACGAGGGACACGTCAGGAAACACCATATATTTT	CASSFLVSTRDTSGNTIYF
few	TRBJ2-1	TRBD1	TRBV4-2	TGTGCCAGCAGCCTCCAAGGTAGCCAGGGGGCAAACAATGAGCAGTTCTTC	CASSLQGSQGANNEQFF
many	TRBJ2-6	TRBD1	TRBV12-3/TRBV12-4	TGTGCCAGCAGGGGACAGGGGACTTCTGGGGCCAACGTCCTGACTTTC	CASRGQGTSGANVLTF
few	TRBJ1-5	NA	TRBV19	TGTGCCAGTAGTATAGATCCCAAGGGAGCAGGGGGCAATCAGCCCCAGCATTTT	CASSIDPKGAGGNQPQHF
NA	TRBJ2-2	TRBD1	TRBV4-3	TGCGCCAGCAGCCGAGACAGGGGGCGTGTCGGGGAGCTGTTTTTT	CASSRDRGRVGELFF
few	TRBJ2-2	NA	TRBV3-1	TGTGCCAGCAGCCAAGTACCCAGAGACACCGGGGAGCTGTTTTTT	CASSQVPRDTGELFF
NA	TRBJ2-7	TRBD2	TRBV9	TGTGCCAGCAGCGAGGGACTAGCGGGGGGTTACGAGCAGTACTTC	CASSEGLAGGYEQYF
NA	TRBJ2-6	NA	TRBV5-1	TGCGCCAGCAGCTTGGGTGGCAGCTCTGGGGCCAACGTCCTGACTTTC	CASSLGGSSGANVLTF
NA	TRBJ2-7	NA	TRBV27	TGTGCCAGCAGTACCCTCCAGGGACCCACTTACGAGCAGTACTTC	CASSTLQGPTYEQYF
NA	TRBJ2-7	NA	TRBV9	TGTGCCAGCAGCACCCGAAGCTTTGGGGAGCAGTACTTC	CASSTRSFGEQYF
many	TRBJ1-2	TRBD1	TRBV3-1	TGTGCCAGCAGCCAAGATCCCTCGGGACAGGGGAGCTATGGCTACACCTTC	CASSQDPSGQGSYGYTF
many	TRBJ2-7	TRBD1	TRBV29-1	TGCAGCGTGGACAGGGGGGACTACGAGCAGTACTTC	CSVDRGDYEQYF
NA	TRBJ1-1	NA	TRBV20-1	TGCAGTGCTACCCGCGGCGCTATGAACACTGAAGCTTTCTTT	CSATRGAMNTEAFF
few	TRBJ2-5	NA	TRBV24-1	TGTGCCACCAGTCACCTTGGGACCCAGTACTTC	CATSHLGTQYF